This record covers a single T cell receptor (beta chain). The antigen is undetermined. Time point described: cycle 4 day 1 (C4D1), after about 6 weeks of nivolumab. Brentuximab vedotin exposure varied among the patients, all of whom had relapsed after autologous stem cell transplantation. CDR1 MDHEN and CDR2 SYDVKM come from the germline V gene. V dropped 4 bases and J dropped 2; count of bases not matched to a gene: 13. There are 18 residues in the CDR3. Data came from immunoSEQ multiplex PCR; TCRdb stores just in-frame clones and leaves some out. The table lists some 93,000 clones, around 80% of them singletons, with over 8% in the top ten. The sample belongs to a study of PD-1 blockade in classical Hodgkin lymphoma. Study-wide points: Prior to therapy, complete responders displayed diversity much like that of newly diagnosed patients.

This receptor was obtained from a human donor with classical Hodgkin lymphoma. This chain connects TRBV28 to TRBJ2-1; the match to TRBD2 covers 8 bases. This sample comprised peripheral blood mononuclear cells (PBMCs), obtained before the fourth cycle of nivolumab. The DNA for the CDR3 is TGTGCCAGCAGTTCCAGCTCCCTAGCGGGCGGAACCTACAATGAGCAGTTCTTC. This gives the protein CASSSSSLAGGTYNEQFF. The full variable domain, with the rest looked up from reference TRBV28 and TRBJ2-1, is DVKVTQSSRYLVKRTGEKVFLECVQDMDHENMFWYRQDPGLGLRLIYFSYDVKMKEKGDIPEGYSVSREKKERFSLILESASTNQTSMYLCASSSSSLAGGTYNEQFFGPGTRLTVL.